This entry lists 7 T cell receptor beta chains sequenced from one sample in a study of vaccination effects on CD4 cells after COVID-19. Repertoires were generated with immunoSEQ multiplex PCR, while TCRdb's copy carries only in-frame clones and drops some. The sample yields over 60,000 clones, 60% to 80% seen once. Antigen-specific CD4+ T cell clonotypes were called by their expansion after viral peptide-pool culture in ViraFEST. At the end of around 11 days of culture, CD4+ T cells were isolated. Recipients of the vaccine had no prior SARS-CoV-2 infection and negative nucleocapsid antibodies. No antigen has been assigned to these receptors. The sample consisted of CD4+ T cells from PBMCs cultured with HCoV-NL63 spike peptides, taken before COVID-19 vaccination. These TCRs come from a human donor who received a COVID-19 vaccine.

This clone was seen only a few times. The CDR3 DNA sequence: TGTGCCAGCAGCTTGGCGGGACGGGACCCCACTGAAGCTTTCTTT. Translated, it gives CASSLAGRDPTEAFF. The V and J genes are TRBV5-4 and TRBJ1-1; TRBD1 might be the D (5 bases). This CDR3 is built from 15 residues. The V gene's germline CDR1 is SGHNT and CDR2 YYREEE (reference sequence). V was cut by 0 bases and J by 4 bases, with 13 bases left in between.

The V gene is TRBV5-1, the J gene TRBJ2-1; D might be TRBD1 (7 bases). Germline values: CDR1 SGHRS, CDR2 YFSETQ. Trimming shortened V by 4 bases and J by 2 bases, and 13 bases separated the two germline ends. CDR3 length: 15 amino acids. The CDR3 DNA reads as TGCGCCAGCAGCCCCGCGGGACAGCCCTACAATGAGCAGTTCTTC. Translated, it gives CASSPAGQPYNEQFF.

This sequence joins TRBV2 and TRBJ2-2; 8 bases align to TRBD2. The germline CDR1 and CDR2 sequences are SNHLY and FYNNEI. V lost 9 bases to trimming and J lost 4 bases; unmatched junction nucleotides: 7. The CDR3 contains 14 residues. The CDR3 DNA follows: TGTGCCAGTCGGGGGGGGGCGGGCACCGGGGAGCTGTTTTTT. Translated, it gives CASRGGAGTGELFF.

The chain links TRBV5-6 to TRBJ1-1; D perhaps matches TRBD1 (6 bases). CDR1 SGHDT and CDR2 YYEEEE come from the germline V gene. V was shortened by 0 bases and J by 0 bases, with 12 bases between the two germline ends. The CDR3 is 16 amino acids. CDR3 protein: CASSLVGQPMNTEAFF. CDR3 sequence (DNA): TGTGCCAGCAGCTTGGTTGGACAGCCCATGAACACTGAAGCTTTCTTT.

V and J are TRBV2 and TRBJ2-1, with D tentatively TRBD1 (5 bases). Germline V gives CDR1 SNHLY, CDR2 FYNNEI. V was shortened by 3 bases and J by 4 bases, with 16 bases between the two germline ends. The CDR3 covers 16 residues. CDR3 amino acids: CASSETDQTLYNEQFF. The CDR3 nucleotides read TGTGCCAGCAGTGAGACAGATCAGACCTTATACAATGAGCAGTTCTTC.

The J gene is TRBJ1-6, the V gene TRBV6-5, with 7 bases that match TRBD1. The germline gives CDR1 MNHEY, CDR2 SVGAGI. There are 15 residues in the CDR3. J lost 7 bases, V lost 5 bases, and 8 bases had no gene match. The CDR3 protein is CASSRAGTVNSPLHF. The DNA of the CDR3 is TGTGCCAGCAGTCGAGCCGGGACAGTCAATTCACCCCTCCACTTT.

This clone has just one count. The CDR3 protein is CASSSGARGYTF. The CDR3 nucleotides read TGTGCCAGCAGTTCAGGGGCACGGGGCTACACCTTC. The rearrangement joins TRBV27 to TRBJ1-2; D is possibly TRBD1 (6 bases). This CDR3 contains 12 residues. The germline CDR1 and CDR2 sequences are MNHEY and SMNVEV (reference sequence). Trimming stripped 4 bases from V and 8 bases from J, with 11 bases between.